These 12 T cell receptor beta chains share one sample of origin, sequenced in a study of long-term antiretroviral therapy in people with HIV. Survey level was the resolution at which the v3.0 immunoSEQ assay ran. The assay was immunoSEQ multiplex PCR, and TCRdb's table has in-frame clones only and misses some. Here the sample spans about 27,000 clones, roughly 80% being singletons. Here the sequenced sample was unsorted PBMCs, taken 3 years after starting antiretroviral therapy. These receptors originate from a man aged 40-50 years with HIV.

The chain has TRBV10-3 and TRBJ2-2; 7 bases match TRBD2. The CDR3 spans 14 residues. CDR1 ENHRY and CDR2 SYGVKD come from the germline V gene. Trimming at V came to 4 bases and at J to 7 bases, leaving 6 bases not matched to a gene. The CDR3 loop reads CAISVREEGGELFF. As DNA, the CDR3 is TGTGCCATCAGTGTCCGGGAGGAGGGCGGGGAGCTGTTTTTT.

V and J are TRBV7-2 and TRBJ1-1; no reliable D call. This CDR3 has 15 residues. V lost 1 base, J lost 0 bases, and 9 bases lay in between. Germline-derived CDR1 and CDR2 are SGHTA and FQGNSA. This chain's CDR3 is CASSLVNMLNTEAFF. In nucleotides, the CDR3 is TGTGCCAGCAGCTTAGTTAACATGCTGAACACTGAAGCTTTCTTT.

The chain couples TRBV5-1 to TRBJ1-1; TRBD1 matches at 8 bases. The CDR3 runs to 14 residues. V dropped 2 bases and J dropped 3; count of bases not matched to a gene: 3. Germline V lookup: CDR1 SGHRS, CDR2 YFSETQ. Written as DNA, the CDR3 is TGCGCCAGCAGCTTCACAGGGGGGGACACTGAAGCTTTCTTT. Its translation is CASSFTGGDTEAFF.

V gene TRBV7-2 combines with J gene TRBJ2-7, with 13 bases fitting TRBD2. J was trimmed by 2 bases and V by 3 bases; bases with no gene match: 4. The CDR3 runs to 16 residues. CDR1 and CDR2 from the germline V gene are SGHTA and FQGNSA. The CDR3 DNA sequence: TGTGCCAGCAGCTTCCCCGGGACTAGCGGGACCTACGAGCAGTACTTC. This translates into CASSFPGTSGTYEQYF.

J is TRBJ1-5 and V is TRBV19; D is unclear. CDR1 is LNHDA, CDR2 SQIVND, per germline (reference sequence). The CDR3 is 17 amino acids. Between the trimmed V and J ends, which lost 4 bases and 1 base, there was a span of 17 bases. The CDR3 region is CASSTPGSGSSNQPQHF. In DNA, the CDR3 is TGTGCCAGTAGTACCCCCGGGAGTGGGTCGAGCAATCAGCCCCAGCATTTT.

Only one count was recorded for this clone. The chain employs TRBV30 and TRBJ2-7; a weak D match, TRBD2 (7 bases). The CDR3 has 14 residues. CDR1 and CDR2 (germline): GTSNPN, SVGIG (reference sequence). Trimming took 5 bases from V and 0 from J, leaving 14 bases between them. This CDR3 reads CAWGRGGSSYEQYF. The CDR3 DNA follows: TGTGCCTGGGGAAGGGGGGGCAGCTCCTACGAGCAGTACTTC.

On this clone itself: A read error may produce the germline difference seen at one junction end. This sequence joins TRBV28 and TRBJ1-1; TRBD1 agrees at 7 bases. There are 13 residues in the CDR3. Looked up from germline, CDR1 is MDHEN and CDR2 is SYDVKM. This CDR3 is CASSLSSLRTGDF. CDR3 nucleotide sequence: TGTGCCAGCAGTTTATCGAGTCTTAGGACAGGAGATTTT.

This clone was counted a few times. The chain combines TRBV2 with TRBJ2-2; D not resolved. CDR1 and CDR2 from the germline V gene are SNHLY and FYNNEI. CDR3 length equals 17 residues. V dropped 6 bases and J dropped 4 bases, with 21 bases sitting between them. CDR3 nucleotides: TGTGCCAGCAGGGGGTTAAAGGGCGCGCCCTCCACCGGGGAGCTGTTTTTT. Its protein product is CASRGLKGAPSTGELFF.

The gene calls are TRBV5-4 and TRBJ2-3; possible D gene TRBD2, 6 bases. Trimming left V 0 bases short and J 0 bases short, with 8 bases between. This CDR3 is built from 15 residues. Per the germline V gene, CDR1 is SGHNT and CDR2 is YYREEE (reference sequence). CDR3 coding DNA: TGTGCCAGCAGCTTGGGGAGGGCGAGCACAGATACGCAGTATTTT. Translated: CASSLGRASTDTQYF.

J is TRBJ1-3 and V is TRBV15; unclear D gene. The CDR3 length is 16 residues. The ends were cut back, 0 bases at V and 0 bases at J, with 9 bases in the middle. Germline CDR1 is LNHNV and CDR2 is YYDKDF (reference sequence). The CDR3 sequence: CATSRDRAGSGNTIYF. The CDR3, as DNA: TGTGCCACCAGCAGAGATCGAGCGGGCTCTGGAAACACCATATATTTT. Variable domain in full (rest from reference TRBV15 and TRBJ1-3): DAMVIQNPRYQVTQFGKPVTLSCSQTLNHNVMYWYQQKSSQAPKLLFHYYDKDFNNEADTPDNFQSRRPNTSFCFLDIRSPGLGDTAMYLCATSRDRAGSGNTIYFGEGSWLTVV.

The chain is built from TRBV5-1 and TRBJ2-2; 12 bases line up with TRBD1. Looked up from germline, CDR1 is SGHRS and CDR2 is YFSETQ. J was trimmed by 4 bases and V by 0 bases; bases with no gene match: 4. The CDR3 sequence is 17 residues long. The CDR3 DNA sequence: TGCGCCAGCAGCTTGGCCGGGACAGGGGGCAGCACCGGGGAGCTGTTTTTT. Its protein product is CASSLAGTGGSTGELFF.

The CDR3 loop is CASRGLAGTSTDTQYF. The CDR3 region has the DNA TGTGCCAGCCGCGGACTAGCGGGGACAAGCACAGATACGCAGTATTTT. The chain carries TRBV6-6 and TRBJ2-3; 12 bases are shared with TRBD2. The V segment lost 8 bases and the J segment 0 bases; nucleotides outside the gene matches: 6. CDR1 is MNHNY and CDR2 is SVGAGI in the germline V gene (reference sequence). The CDR3 runs to 16 residues.